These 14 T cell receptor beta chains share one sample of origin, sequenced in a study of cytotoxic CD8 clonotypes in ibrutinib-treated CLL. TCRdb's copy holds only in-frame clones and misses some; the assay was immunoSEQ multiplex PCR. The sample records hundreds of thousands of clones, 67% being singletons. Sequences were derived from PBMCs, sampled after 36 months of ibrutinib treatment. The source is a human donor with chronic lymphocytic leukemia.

The CDR3 loop reads CASSAPSGSSYNEQFF. The CDR3, as DNA: TGTGCCAGCTCAGCGCCTAGCGGCAGCTCCTACAATGAGCAGTTCTTC. The gene calls are TRBV18 and TRBJ2-1, with 7 bases lining up with TRBD2. V shed 5 bases and J 0 bases; nucleotides not matched to a gene: 7. CDR3 length equals 16 residues. Germline V CDR1 and CDR2: KGHSH, LQKENI.

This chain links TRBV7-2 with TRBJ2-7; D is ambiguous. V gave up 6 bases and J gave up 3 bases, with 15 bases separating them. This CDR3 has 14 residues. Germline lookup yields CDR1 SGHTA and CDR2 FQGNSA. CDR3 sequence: CASRGSAWGYEQYF. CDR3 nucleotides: TGTGCCAGCAGGGGCTCAGCGTGGGGCTACGAGCAGTACTTC.

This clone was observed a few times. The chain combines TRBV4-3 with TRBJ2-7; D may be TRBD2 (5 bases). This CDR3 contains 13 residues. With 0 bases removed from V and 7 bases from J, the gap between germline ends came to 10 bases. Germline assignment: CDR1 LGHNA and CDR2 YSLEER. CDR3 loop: CASSQDVSGEQYF. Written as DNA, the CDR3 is TGCGCCAGCAGCCAAGATGTTTCGGGGGAGCAGTACTTC.

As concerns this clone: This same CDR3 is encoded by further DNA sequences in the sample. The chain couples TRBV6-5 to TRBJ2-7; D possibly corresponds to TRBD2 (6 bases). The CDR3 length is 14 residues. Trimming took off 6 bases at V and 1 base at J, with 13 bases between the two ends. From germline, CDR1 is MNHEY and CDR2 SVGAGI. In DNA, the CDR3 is TGTGCCAGCAGGCCGGGACTGGCATCCTACGAGCAGTACTTC. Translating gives CASRPGLASYEQYF.

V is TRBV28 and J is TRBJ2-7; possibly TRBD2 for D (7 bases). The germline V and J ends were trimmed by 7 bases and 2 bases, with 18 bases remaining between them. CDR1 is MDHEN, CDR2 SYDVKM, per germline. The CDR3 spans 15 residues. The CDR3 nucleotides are TGTGCCAGCACCAAGGGGGGAGGGCCCGCCTACGAGCAGTACTTC. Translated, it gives CASTKGGGPAYEQYF.

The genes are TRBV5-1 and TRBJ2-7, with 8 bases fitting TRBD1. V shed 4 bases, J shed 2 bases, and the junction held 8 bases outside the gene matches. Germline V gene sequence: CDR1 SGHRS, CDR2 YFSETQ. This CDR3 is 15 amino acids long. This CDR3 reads CASSRGLDRAYEQYF. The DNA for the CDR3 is TGCGCCAGCAGCCGAGGCTTGGACAGGGCCTACGAGCAGTACTTC.

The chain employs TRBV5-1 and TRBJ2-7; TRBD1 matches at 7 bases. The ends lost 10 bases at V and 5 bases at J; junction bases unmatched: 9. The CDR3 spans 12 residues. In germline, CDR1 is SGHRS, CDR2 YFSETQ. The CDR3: CAGNRGEHEQYF. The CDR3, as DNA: TGCGCCGGCAACAGGGGAGAACACGAGCAGTACTTC.

The CDR3 nucleotides read TGCGCCAGCAGCTTGGCTCTTACAGGGATCACTGAAGCTTTCTTT. It is translated as CASSLALTGITEAFF. This rearrangement joins TRBV5-1 to TRBJ1-1, with D possibly being TRBD1 (6 bases). The CDR3 totals 15 residues. V lost 0 bases and J lost 4, with 13 bases in between. In germline, CDR1 is SGHRS, CDR2 YFSETQ.

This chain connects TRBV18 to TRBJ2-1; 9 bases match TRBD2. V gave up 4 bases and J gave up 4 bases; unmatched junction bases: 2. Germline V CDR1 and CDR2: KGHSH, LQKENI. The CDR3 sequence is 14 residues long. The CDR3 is CASSLAGVYNEQFF. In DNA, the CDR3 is TGTGCCAGCTCACTAGCGGGGGTTTACAATGAGCAGTTCTTC. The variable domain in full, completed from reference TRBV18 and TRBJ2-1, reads NAGVMQNPRHLVRRRGQEARLRCSPMKGHSHVYWYRQLPEEGLKFMVYLQKENIIDESGMPKERFSAEFPKEGPSILRIQQVVRGDSAAYFCASSLAGVYNEQFFGPGTRLTVL.

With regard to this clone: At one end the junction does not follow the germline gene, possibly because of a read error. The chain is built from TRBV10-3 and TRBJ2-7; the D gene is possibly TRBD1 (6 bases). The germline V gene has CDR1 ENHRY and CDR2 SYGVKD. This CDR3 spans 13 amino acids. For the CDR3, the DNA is TGTGCCAGCAGTTACTTCCGGGACACGAGGGAGTACTTC. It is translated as CASSYFRDTREYF.

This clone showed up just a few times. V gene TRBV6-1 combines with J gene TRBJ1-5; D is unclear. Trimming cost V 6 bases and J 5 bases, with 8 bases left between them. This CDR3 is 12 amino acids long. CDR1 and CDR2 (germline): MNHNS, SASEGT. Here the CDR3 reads CASRDLDQPQHF. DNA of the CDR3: TGTGCCAGCAGGGACCTGGATCAGCCCCAGCATTTT.

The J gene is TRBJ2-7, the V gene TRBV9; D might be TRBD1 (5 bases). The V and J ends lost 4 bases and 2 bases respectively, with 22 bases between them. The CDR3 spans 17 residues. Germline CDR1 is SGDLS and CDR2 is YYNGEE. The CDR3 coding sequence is TGTGCCAGCAGCCCCCCCAGACAGCCTATTTATACCTACGAGCAGTACTTC. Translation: CASSPPRQPIYTYEQYF.

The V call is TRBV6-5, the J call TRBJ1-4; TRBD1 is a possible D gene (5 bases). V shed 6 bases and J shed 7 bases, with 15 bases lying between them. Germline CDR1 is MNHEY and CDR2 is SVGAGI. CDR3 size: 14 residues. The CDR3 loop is CASRREGRSEKLFF. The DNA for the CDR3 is TGTGCCAGCAGGCGGGAGGGGCGAAGTGAAAAACTGTTTTTT.

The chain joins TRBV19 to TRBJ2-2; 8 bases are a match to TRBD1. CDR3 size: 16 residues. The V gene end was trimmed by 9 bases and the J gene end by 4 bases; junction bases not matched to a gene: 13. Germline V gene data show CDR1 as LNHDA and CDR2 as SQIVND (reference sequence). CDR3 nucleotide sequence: TGTGCCAGCGGCTACCGGACAGGGCTGGGCACCGGGGAGCTGTTTTTT. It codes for CASGYRTGLGTGELFF.